This TCR beta chain is from a study of cytomegalovirus exposure and HLA in healthy donors. A multiplex PCR was run with 60 Vbeta primers and 13 Jbeta primers. Generated by immunoSEQ multiplex PCR, the TCRdb table keeps only in-frame clones and is missing some. The sample shows 60,000 to 75,000 clones, about 60% of them seen only once. Findings of the study overall: Most subjects had HLA-A and HLA-B alleles reportedly predicted accurately by TCR beta sequences. Links to common viral pathogens appeared, in a later analysis, for several of the most significant clusters. Listed as cytomegalovirus-associated were 150 to 200 TCR beta chains.

As regards this clone: Antigen specificity is unknown.

The CDR3 spans 16 residues. V trimming: 4 bases; J trimming: 4 bases; junction bases outside the gene matches: 13. CDR1 SGHNT and CDR2 YYREEE come from the germline V gene (reference sequence). Nominally healthy donors were sampled, though unrecorded immune exposures were likely. This chain uses TRBV5-4 with TRBJ2-7, with TRBD2 identical over 8 bases. The source material was PBMCs. The TCR comes from a woman in her 50s in good health and CMV-seronegative. The CDR3 spells CASSPSGSGTSYEQYF. CDR3 nucleotides: TGTGCCAGCAGCCCCTCGGGTAGCGGGACCTCATACGAGCAGTACTTC.